Listed below are T cell receptor beta chains from one sample, sequenced in a study of OX40 agonist ivuxolimab in advanced cancers. The data were produced by immunoSEQ multiplex PCR, yet TCRdb's version contains in-frame clones alone and is incomplete. The table records approximately 40,000 clones, around 83% of them present only once. Source: CD4+ or CD8+ T cells sorted from blood, taken in a trial of the OX40 agonist ivuxolimab. Source of these receptors: an adult with an advanced solid tumor such as melanoma, head and neck, liver or kidney cancer. CDR3s leave out the opening cysteine and the closing phenylalanine or tryptophan. Some rows have no size entry. The others give once, few or many, or a class for an expanded clone.

v_gene	abundance	j_gene	CDR3aa
TRBV9	-	TRBJ2-7	ASSGGSRDHEQY
TRBV9	-	TRBJ1-6	ASSVNGDRGFSPLH
TRBV4-1	-	TRBJ2-7	ASSLSPDPGQLSYEQY
TRBV9	-	TRBJ2-6	ASSAFRTSGANVLT
TRBV7-9	-	TRBJ1-5	ASSYSNQPQH
TRBV7-6	-	TRBJ1-1	ASSLASGLQTNTEAF
TRBV4-2	-	TRBJ1-1	ASSQERLMGNTEAF
TRBV19	few	TRBJ2-2	ASSPPLGLTGELF
TRBV9	-	TRBJ2-5	ASSVGTASQETQY
TRBV7-9	-	TRBJ1-2	ASSTGAILYGYT
TRBV4-3	-	TRBJ2-1	ASSQDGGGGATNEQF
TRBV13	-	TRBJ2-3	ASSLGLGRDVAFLTDTQY
TRBV5-1	-	TRBJ1-1	ASSSTGTGNTEAF
TRBV19	-	TRBJ2-7	ASSMASSYEQY
TRBV7-3	-	TRBJ2-1	ASSLGSNTGHNNEQF
TRBV5-1	-	TRBJ2-7	ASSLGGHHEQY
TRBV9	-	TRBJ2-1	ASSQREATLGEQF
TRBV7-9	-	TRBJ2-4	ASSEDYISKNIQY
TRBV19	-	TRBJ2-1	ASSFQRVRVTSEQF
TRBV7-6	-	TRBJ2-1	ASSLVERGPTI
TRBV6-1	-	TRBJ1-4	ASSERTAATNEKLF
TRBV7-6	few	TRBJ1-5	ASRLGSYQPQH
TRBV7-8	large	TRBJ1-2	ASSIRPPGRFYGYT
TRBV5-5	-	TRBJ1-3	ASSPLRVVAGNTIY
TRBV29-1	-	TRBJ2-1	SVDPPKQF
TRBV7-3	-	TRBJ2-1	ASSLIDGSRGEQF
TRBV25-1	-	TRBJ1-1	ASQGGANTEAF
TRBV13	-	TRBJ2-3	ASSFQTDTQY
TRBV6-5	-	TRBJ1-2	ASSPGADYGYT
TRBV7-2	-	TRBJ2-1	ASSLSPLAGSSYNEQF
TRBV29-1	once	TRBJ1-1	SVERGHEAF
TRBV18	-	TRBJ1-1	ASSQTQDITEAF
TRBV4-3	-	TRBJ1-3	ASSQTPLGSSGNTIY
TRBV7-9	-	TRBJ2-7	ASKQRQGYEQY
TRBV9	-	TRBJ2-7	ASRAGTSGPLEQY
TRBV25-1	-	TRBJ2-5	ASRNLDGLQETQY
TRBV5-6	-	TRBJ2-1	ASSFGRAGLNEQF